This T cell receptor beta chain was recovered during a study of vaccination effects on CD4 cells after COVID-19. This CDR3 spans 16 amino acids. J was trimmed by 7 bases and V by 0 bases; bases with no gene match: 6. CDR1 is MNHEY, CDR2 SVGEGT, per germline. Comment on this clone: The antigen is undetermined.

Libraries were prepared by immunoSEQ multiplex PCR; TCRdb keeps only in-frame clonotypes and omits some of them. Of 40,000 to 45,000 clones listed, 77% are singletons. Antigen-specific CD4+ T cells were expanded with viral peptide pools in the ViraFEST assay before sequencing. Culturing for about ten days preceded CD4+ T cell isolation. None of these healthy vaccinees had been infected with SARS-CoV-2 before vaccination. The sequenced sample was CD4+ T cells from PBMCs cultured with HCoV-NL63 spike peptides, obtained before COVID-19 vaccination. The receptor's source is a human donor who received a COVID-19 vaccine. The chain couples TRBV6-2 or TRBV6-3 to TRBJ2-1; 10 bases are a match to TRBD2. CDR3 nucleotide sequence: TGTGCCAGCAGTTACTCGAAAGCGGGGGGGCAAAATGAGCAGTTCTTC. The encoded protein is CASSYSKAGGQNEQFF.